This T cell receptor (beta chain) came from a study of blood T cell repertoires in COVID-19. At the level of the study: There were acute and convalescent COVID-19 samples, and they came from the United States, Italy and Spain. In each case, the material was cDNA or gDNA derived from T cells, B-cell-depleted T cells, or PBMCs.

Original data processing: Cell counts per sample came from amplifying reference gene primers. Profiling relied on immunoSEQ multiplex PCR, and the TCRdb table lists in-frame clones only, not all of them. V and J calls and clone size are given by that table; D and trimming were obtained from the DNA. Among about 240,000 clones, roughly four fifths were seen once, and the ten largest hold roughly a tenth. V lost 0 bases to trimming and J lost 7 bases, with 21 bases between them. This CDR3 region has 18 residues. CDR1 is KGHDR and CDR2 is SFDVKD in the germline V gene. Sequencing was carried out using peripheral blood. This rearrangement joins TRBV24-1 to TRBJ2-1; D is perhaps TRBD2 (5 bases). The sequence was collected from a woman of 80 years or more with acute or convalescent COVID-19. The DNA of the CDR3 is TGTGCCACCAGTGATTTGCCGACGGGGATAGGTATGGGAAATGAGCAGTTCTTC. Its translation is CATSDLPTGIGMGNEQFF.